This entry is about one T cell receptor beta chain. No antigen is known for it. A much larger clone differs from this one at a single base, so this may be a read error. Source material for PBMCs was 10 ml fresh peripheral blood. CDR1 is SGHTA and CDR2 is FQGNSA in the germline V gene. There are 16 residues in the CDR3. Amplification of TCR beta CDR3 regions used RNA as the template. RT-PCR in the first round (using the HTBI primer set) targeted the TCR CDR3. One entry per CDR3 protein results from TCRdb running MiXCR on the multiplex PCR reads. Of roughly 580,000 distinct CDR3 sequences detected, roughly 13% appear once; the ten largest clones hold about 5.8%. The data are from a study of T cells in Graves' hyperthyroidism and ophthalmopathy. Study-wide findings and caveats: Appearing also in blood were most of the thyroid clonotypes expanded above 0.001.

The J gene is TRBJ2-3, the V gene TRBV7-2; perhaps TRBD2 as D (7 bases). This receptor was obtained from a woman in her twenties or thirties with Graves' hyperthyroidism that later progressed to Graves' ophthalmopathy. The sequenced sample consisted of blood. In DNA form, the CDR3 reads TGTGCCGGCAGCTTAGCGCTCGGGGGAGGGGGAGATACGCAGTATTTT. It encodes CAGSLALGGGGDTQYF.